This entry lists 6 T cell receptor beta chains sequenced from one sample in a study of cytomegalovirus exposure and HLA in healthy donors. The PCR was carried out with 60 Vbeta primers and 13 Jbeta primers. Method: immunoSEQ multiplex PCR; TCRdb's copy keeps in-frame clones and lacks some. The sample comprises about 130,000 clones, roughly 78% of which are singletons, and approximately 4.3% rests with the top ten. Source material: PBMCs. Receptors originate from a man aged 30-40 years in good health.

The V call is TRBV6-5, the J call TRBJ2-5; D is possibly TRBD1 (5 bases). This CDR3 is built from 14 residues. Trimming cost V 2 bases and J 4 bases, with 11 bases left between them. Germline loops: CDR1 MNHEY, CDR2 SVGAGI. CDR3 region: CASSYVRDRETQYF. Here the CDR3 DNA reads TGTGCCAGCAGTTACGTCAGGGATCGAGAGACCCAGTACTTC.

The chain is built from TRBV6-5 and TRBJ2-1; a possible D gene is TRBD1 (5 bases). The CDR3 has 14 residues. CDR1 and CDR2 from the germline V gene are MNHEY and SVGAGI. Trimming stripped 2 bases from V and 5 bases from J, with 10 bases between. DNA of the CDR3: TGTGCCAGCAGTTACCCAACCAGGGACAATGAGCAGTTCTTC. Residues: CASSYPTRDNEQFF.

The chain has TRBV27 and TRBJ2-1; 9 nucleotides match TRBD2. CDR3 length equals 17 residues. Germline V gene data show CDR1 as MNHEY and CDR2 as SMNVEV (reference sequence). The trim removed 1 base at V and 0 bases at J, leaving 4 bases unmatched. CDR3: CASSLWVSGSSYNEQFF. The CDR3 DNA reads TGTGCCAGCAGTTTATGGGTTAGCGGGAGCTCCTACAATGAGCAGTTCTTC.

The chain links TRBV28 to TRBJ1-5, with no clear D. The germline V and J ends were trimmed by 2 bases and 3 bases, with 8 bases remaining between them. CDR1 is MDHEN, CDR2 SYDVKM, per germline. The CDR3 is made up of 14 amino acids. CDR3 DNA: TGTGCCAGCAGTTTACGGGGTCCCAATCAGCCCCAGCATTTT. Encoded protein: CASSLRGPNQPQHF. Full variable domain (outside the CDR3, taken from reference TRBV28 and TRBJ1-5): DVKVTQSSRYLVKRTGEKVFLECVQDMDHENMFWYRQDPGLGLRLIYFSYDVKMKEKGDIPEGYSVSREKKERFSLILESASTNQTSMYLCASSLRGPNQPQHFGDGTRLSIL.

The genes are TRBV7-3 and TRBJ2-2, with 9 bases fitting TRBD1. Looked up from germline, CDR1 is SGHTA and CDR2 is FQGTGA. CDR3 length equals 16 residues. The V and J ends lost 5 bases and 1 base, in that order; junction bases with no gene match: 5. The CDR3 nucleotides are TGTGCCAGCAGCGTCACAGGGGGCTTGAACACCGGGGAGCTGTTTTTT. Translating it yields CASSVTGGLNTGELFF.

This clone was detected only a few times. The chain recombines TRBV5-8 with TRBJ2-3, with TRBD2 matching 8 bases. Germline CDR1 is SGHTS and CDR2 is YDEGEE. This CDR3 contains 15 residues. The ends lost 4 bases at V and 5 bases at J; junction bases unmatched: 9. In DNA form, the CDR3 reads TGTGCCAGCAGCCAAGGAGCGGGAGCGGTAGATACGCAGTATTTT. Amino acid sequence: CASSQGAGAVDTQYF.